The entry below gives a single T cell receptor beta chain sequence along with its context. Authors' data handling: Estimated nucleated cell counts came from reference gene primer amplification. Assay: immunoSEQ multiplex PCR; the TCRdb copy retains only in-frame clones and omits some. V and J calls and clone size come straight from that table; D and trimming were deduced from the DNA. The repertoire holds under 250,000 clones, with roughly 90% as singletons. There are 14 residues in the CDR3. Between the trimmed V and J ends, which lost 7 bases and 5 bases, there was a span of 20 bases. Germline CDR1 and CDR2: SQVTM and ANQGSEA. The data originate from a study of blood T cell repertoires in COVID-19. In the study overall: The United States, Italy and Spain were the sources of the acute and convalescent COVID-19 samples. From T cells, B-cell-depleted T cells, or PBMCs came the material, which was cDNA or gDNA.

V gene TRBV29-1 combines with J gene TRBJ1-2, with TRBD1 as a possible D gene (5 bases). The TCR comes from a woman in her thirties or forties with acute or convalescent COVID-19. The sequenced material came from peripheral blood. As DNA, the CDR3 is TGCAGCGCAAAGACAGTTCAAGGGGTTTATGGCTACACCTTC. Translation: CSAKTVQGVYGYTF.